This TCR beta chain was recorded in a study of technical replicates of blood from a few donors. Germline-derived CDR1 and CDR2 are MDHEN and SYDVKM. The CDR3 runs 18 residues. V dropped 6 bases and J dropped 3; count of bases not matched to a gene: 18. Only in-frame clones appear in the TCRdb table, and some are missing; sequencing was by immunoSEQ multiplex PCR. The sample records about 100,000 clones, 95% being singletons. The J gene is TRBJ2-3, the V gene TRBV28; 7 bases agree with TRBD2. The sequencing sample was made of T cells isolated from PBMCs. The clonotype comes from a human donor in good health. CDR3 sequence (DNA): TGTGCCAGCAGCCTAAGTGGGAAGGGCGGGAGTAGGACAGATACGCAGTATTTT. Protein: CASSLSGKGGSRTDTQYF.